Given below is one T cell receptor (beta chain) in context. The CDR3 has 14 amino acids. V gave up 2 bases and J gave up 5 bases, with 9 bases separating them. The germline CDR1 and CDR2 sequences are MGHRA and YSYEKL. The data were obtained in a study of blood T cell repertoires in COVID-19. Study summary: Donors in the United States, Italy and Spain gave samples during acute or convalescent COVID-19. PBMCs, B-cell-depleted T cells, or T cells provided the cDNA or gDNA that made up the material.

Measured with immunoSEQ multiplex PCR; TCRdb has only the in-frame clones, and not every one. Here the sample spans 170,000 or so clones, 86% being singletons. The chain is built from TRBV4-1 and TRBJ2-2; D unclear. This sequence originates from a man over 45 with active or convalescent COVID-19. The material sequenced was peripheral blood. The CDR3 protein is CASSQMEQTGELFF. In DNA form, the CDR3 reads TGCGCCAGCAGCCAAATGGAACAGACCGGGGAGCTGTTTTTT.